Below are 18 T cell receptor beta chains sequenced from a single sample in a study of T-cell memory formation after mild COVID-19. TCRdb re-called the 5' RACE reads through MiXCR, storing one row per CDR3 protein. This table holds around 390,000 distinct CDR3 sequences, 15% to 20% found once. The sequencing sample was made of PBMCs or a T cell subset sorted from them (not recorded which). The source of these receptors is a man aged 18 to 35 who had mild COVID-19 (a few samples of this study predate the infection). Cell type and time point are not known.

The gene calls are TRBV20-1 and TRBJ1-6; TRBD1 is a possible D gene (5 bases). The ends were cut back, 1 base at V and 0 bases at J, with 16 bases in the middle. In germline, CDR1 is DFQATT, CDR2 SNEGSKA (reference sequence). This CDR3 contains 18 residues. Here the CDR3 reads CSARAPSEGSSYNSPLHF. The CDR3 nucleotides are TGCAGTGCTAGAGCCCCGTCGGAGGGGAGCTCCTATAATTCACCCCTCCACTTT.

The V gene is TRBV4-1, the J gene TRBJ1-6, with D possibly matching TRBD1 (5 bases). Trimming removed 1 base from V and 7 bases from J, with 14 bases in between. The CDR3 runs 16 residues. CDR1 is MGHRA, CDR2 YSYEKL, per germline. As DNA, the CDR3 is TGCGCCAGCAGCCAAGTCGGGACGGGGAAAAATTCACCCCTCCACTTT. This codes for CASSQVGTGKNSPLHF.

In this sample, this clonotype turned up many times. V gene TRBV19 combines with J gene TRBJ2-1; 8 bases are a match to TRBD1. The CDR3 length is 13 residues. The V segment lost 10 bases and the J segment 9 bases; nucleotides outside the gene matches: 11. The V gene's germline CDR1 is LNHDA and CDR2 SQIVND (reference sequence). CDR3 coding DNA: TGTGCCACTCGGACAGGGTATATTGGTGAGCAGTTCTTC. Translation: CATRTGYIGEQFF.

The CDR3 DNA sequence: TGTGCCAGCGCGCGGGGGGACGGAGAGACCCAGTACTTC. Protein sequence: CASARGDGETQYF. This chain connects TRBV11-2 to TRBJ2-5; 8 bases agree with TRBD2. This CDR3 comprises 13 residues. Germline V CDR1 and CDR2: SGHAT, FQNNGV. Trimming at V came to 8 bases and at J to 4 bases, leaving 6 bases not matched to a gene. Full variable domain (missing parts from reference TRBV11-2 and TRBJ2-5): EAGVAQSPRYKIIEKRQSVAFWCNPISGHATLYWYQQILGQGPKLLIQFQNNGVVDDSQLPKDRFSAERLKGVDSTLKIQPAKLEDSAVYLCASARGDGETQYFGPGTRLLVL.

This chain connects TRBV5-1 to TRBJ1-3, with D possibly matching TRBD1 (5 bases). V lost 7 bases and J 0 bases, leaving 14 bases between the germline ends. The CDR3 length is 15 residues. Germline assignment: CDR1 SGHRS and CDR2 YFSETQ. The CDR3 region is CASEPGPNSGNTIYF. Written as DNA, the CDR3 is TGCGCCAGCGAACCGGGACCGAACTCTGGAAACACCATATATTTT.

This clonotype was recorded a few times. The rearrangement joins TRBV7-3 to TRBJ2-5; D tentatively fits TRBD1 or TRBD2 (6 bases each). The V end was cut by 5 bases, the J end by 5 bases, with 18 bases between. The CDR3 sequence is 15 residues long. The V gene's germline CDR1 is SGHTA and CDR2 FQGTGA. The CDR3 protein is CASSPGDTPGETQYF. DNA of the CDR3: TGTGCCAGCAGCCCGGGGGACACCCCTGGGGAGACCCAGTACTTC.

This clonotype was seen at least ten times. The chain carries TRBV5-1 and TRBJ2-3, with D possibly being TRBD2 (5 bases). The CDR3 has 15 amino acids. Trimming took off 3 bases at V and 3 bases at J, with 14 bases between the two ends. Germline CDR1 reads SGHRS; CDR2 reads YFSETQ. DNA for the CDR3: TGCGCCAGCAGCTCGCGGGCATCTGTGACAGATACGCAGTATTTT. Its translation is CASSSRASVTDTQYF.

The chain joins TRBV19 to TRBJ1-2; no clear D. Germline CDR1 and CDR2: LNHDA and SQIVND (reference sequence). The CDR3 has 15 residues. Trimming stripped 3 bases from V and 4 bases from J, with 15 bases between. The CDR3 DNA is TGTGCCAGTAGTATCGGCCGGGGTTCCATCTATGGCTACACCTTC. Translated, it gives CASSIGRGSIYGYTF.

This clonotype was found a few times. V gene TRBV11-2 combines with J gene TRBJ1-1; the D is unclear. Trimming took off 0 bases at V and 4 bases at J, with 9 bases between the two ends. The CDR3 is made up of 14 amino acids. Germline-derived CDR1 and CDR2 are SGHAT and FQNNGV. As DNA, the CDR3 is TGTGCCAGCAGCTTAGATATGACTTTCACTGAAGCTTTCTTT. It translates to CASSLDMTFTEAFF.

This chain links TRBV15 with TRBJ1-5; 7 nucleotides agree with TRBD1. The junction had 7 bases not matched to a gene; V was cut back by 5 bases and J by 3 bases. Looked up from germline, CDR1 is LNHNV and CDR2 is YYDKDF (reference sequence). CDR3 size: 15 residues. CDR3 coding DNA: TGTGCCACCAGCCACGATGACAGGGACAATCAGCCCCAGCATTTT. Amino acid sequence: CATSHDDRDNQPQHF.

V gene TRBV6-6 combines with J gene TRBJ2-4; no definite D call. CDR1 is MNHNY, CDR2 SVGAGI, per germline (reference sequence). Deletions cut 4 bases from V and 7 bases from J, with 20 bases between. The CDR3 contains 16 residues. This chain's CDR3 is CASSSPGLVMRNIQYF. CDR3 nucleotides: TGTGCCAGCAGTTCTCCGGGCCTTGTTATGCGGAACATTCAGTACTTC.

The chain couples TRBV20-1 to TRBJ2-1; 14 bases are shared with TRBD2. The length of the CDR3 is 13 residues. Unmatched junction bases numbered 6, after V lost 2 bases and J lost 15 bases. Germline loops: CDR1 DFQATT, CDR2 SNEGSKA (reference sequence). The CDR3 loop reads CSARPRLAGGWFF. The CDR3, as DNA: TGCAGTGCTAGACCGCGACTAGCGGGGGGGTGGTTCTTC.

This CDR3 reads CASSTRLENTEAFF. DNA of the CDR3: TGTGCCAGCAGCACGAGGCTGGAGAACACTGAAGCTTTCTTT. The chain employs TRBV3-1 and TRBJ1-1; D gene ambiguous. Germline V gene lookup returns CDR1 LGHDT and CDR2 YNNKEL (reference sequence). There are 14 residues in the CDR3. V was cut by 5 bases and J by 1 base, with 11 bases left in between.

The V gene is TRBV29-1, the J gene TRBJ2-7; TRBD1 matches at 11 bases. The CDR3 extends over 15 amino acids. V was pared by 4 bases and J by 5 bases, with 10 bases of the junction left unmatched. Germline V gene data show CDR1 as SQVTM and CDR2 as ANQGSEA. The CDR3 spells CSVAPGQGASNEQYF. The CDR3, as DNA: TGCAGCGTTGCACCCGGACAGGGGGCAAGCAACGAGCAGTACTTC.

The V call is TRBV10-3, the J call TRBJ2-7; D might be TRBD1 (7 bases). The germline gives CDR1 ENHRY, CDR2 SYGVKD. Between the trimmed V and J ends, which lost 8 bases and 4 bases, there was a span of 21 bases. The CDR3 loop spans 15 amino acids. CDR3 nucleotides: TGTGCCATCTCACCCGGGAGACAGGGCCAATACGAGCAGTACTTC. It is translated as CAISPGRQGQYEQYF.

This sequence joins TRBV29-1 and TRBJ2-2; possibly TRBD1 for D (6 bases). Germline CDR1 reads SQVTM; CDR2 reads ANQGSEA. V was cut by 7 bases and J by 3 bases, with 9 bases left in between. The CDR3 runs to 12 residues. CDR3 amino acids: CSADRHTGELFF. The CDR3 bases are TGCAGCGCTGACAGGCACACCGGGGAGCTGTTTTTT.

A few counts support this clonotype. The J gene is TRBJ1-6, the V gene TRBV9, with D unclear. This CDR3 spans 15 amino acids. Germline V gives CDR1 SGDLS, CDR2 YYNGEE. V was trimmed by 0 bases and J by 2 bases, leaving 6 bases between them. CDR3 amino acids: CASSVGKAYNSPLHF. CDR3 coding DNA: TGTGCCAGCAGCGTAGGGAAGGCCTATAATTCACCCCTCCACTTT.

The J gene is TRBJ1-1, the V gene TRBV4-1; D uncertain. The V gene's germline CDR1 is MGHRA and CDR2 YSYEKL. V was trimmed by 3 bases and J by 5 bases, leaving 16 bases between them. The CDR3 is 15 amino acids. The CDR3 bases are TGCGCCAGCAGCCACCAAGGAGGCGGGTGGACTGAAGCTTTCTTT. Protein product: CASSHQGGGWTEAFF.